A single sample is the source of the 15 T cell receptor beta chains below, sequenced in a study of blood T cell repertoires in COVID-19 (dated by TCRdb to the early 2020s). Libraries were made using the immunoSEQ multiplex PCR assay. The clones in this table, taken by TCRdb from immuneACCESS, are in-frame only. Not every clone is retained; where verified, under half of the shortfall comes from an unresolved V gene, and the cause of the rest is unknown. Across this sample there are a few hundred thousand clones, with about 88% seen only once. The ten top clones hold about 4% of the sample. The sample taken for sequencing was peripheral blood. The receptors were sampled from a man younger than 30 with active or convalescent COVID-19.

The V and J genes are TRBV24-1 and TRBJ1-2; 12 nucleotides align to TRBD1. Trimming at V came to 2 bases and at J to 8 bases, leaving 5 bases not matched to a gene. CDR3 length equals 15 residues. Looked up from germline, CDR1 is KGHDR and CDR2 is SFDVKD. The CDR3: CATSDSGQGAGGYTF. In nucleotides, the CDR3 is TGTGCCACCAGTGATTCGGGACAGGGGGCGGGCGGCTACACCTTC.

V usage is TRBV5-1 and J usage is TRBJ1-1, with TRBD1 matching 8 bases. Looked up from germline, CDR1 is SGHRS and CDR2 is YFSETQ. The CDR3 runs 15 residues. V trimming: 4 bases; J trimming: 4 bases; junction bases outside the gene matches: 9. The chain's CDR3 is CASSPQGQASTEAFF. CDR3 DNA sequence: TGCGCCAGCAGCCCCCAGGGACAGGCGAGCACTGAAGCTTTCTTT.

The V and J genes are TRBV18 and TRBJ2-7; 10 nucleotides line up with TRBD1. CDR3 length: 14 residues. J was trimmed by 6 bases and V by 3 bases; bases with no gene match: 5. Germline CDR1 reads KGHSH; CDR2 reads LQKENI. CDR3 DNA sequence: TGTGCCAGCTCACCGAGACAGGGGGCGGGCGAGCAGTACTTC. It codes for CASSPRQGAGEQYF.

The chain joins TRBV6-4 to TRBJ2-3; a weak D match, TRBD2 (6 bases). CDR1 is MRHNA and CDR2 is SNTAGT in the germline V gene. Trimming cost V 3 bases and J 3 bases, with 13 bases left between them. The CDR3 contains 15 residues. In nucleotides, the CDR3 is TGTGCCAGCAGTGAGACAGCGGGTGGGACAGATACGCAGTATTTT. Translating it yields CASSETAGGTDTQYF.

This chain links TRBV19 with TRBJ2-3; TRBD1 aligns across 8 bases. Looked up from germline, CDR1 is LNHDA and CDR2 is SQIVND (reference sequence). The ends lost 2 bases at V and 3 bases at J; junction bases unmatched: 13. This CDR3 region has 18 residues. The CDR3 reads CASSIPFGQGGMTDTQYF. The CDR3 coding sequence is TGTGCCAGTAGTATACCGTTCGGACAGGGTGGAATGACAGATACGCAGTATTTT.

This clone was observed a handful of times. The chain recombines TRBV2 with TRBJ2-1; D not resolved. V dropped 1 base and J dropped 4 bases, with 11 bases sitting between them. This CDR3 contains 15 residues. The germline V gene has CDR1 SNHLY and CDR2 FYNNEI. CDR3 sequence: CASSEVRLEYNEQFF. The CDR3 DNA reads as TGTGCCAGCAGTGAAGTTAGACTGGAATACAATGAGCAGTTCTTC.

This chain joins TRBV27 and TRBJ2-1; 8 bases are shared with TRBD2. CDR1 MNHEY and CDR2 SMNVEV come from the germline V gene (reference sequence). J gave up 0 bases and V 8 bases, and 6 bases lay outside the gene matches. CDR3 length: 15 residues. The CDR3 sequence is CASRSGASSYNEQFF. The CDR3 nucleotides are TGTGCCAGCCGTAGCGGGGCGAGCTCCTACAATGAGCAGTTCTTC.

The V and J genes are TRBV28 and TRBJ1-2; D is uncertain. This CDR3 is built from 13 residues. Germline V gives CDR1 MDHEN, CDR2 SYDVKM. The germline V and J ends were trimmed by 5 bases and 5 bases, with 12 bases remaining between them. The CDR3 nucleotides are TGTGCCAGCAGTCCCCAAGAGATATATGGCTACACCTTC. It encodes CASSPQEIYGYTF.

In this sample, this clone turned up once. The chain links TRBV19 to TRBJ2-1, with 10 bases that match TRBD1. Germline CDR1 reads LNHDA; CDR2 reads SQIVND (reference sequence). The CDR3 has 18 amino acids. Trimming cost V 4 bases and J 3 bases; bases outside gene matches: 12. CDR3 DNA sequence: TGTGCCAGTAGTACAGGACAGGGGGAAAAGAGGAACTACAATGAGCAGTTCTTC. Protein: CASSTGQGEKRNYNEQFF.

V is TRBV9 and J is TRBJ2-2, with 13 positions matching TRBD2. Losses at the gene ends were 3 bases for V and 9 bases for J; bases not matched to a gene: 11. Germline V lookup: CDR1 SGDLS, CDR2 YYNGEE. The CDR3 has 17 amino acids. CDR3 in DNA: TGTGCCAGCAGCGCCATCGGGACTAGCGGGGCCCGGAGGGAGCTGTTTTTT. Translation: CASSAIGTSGARRELFF.

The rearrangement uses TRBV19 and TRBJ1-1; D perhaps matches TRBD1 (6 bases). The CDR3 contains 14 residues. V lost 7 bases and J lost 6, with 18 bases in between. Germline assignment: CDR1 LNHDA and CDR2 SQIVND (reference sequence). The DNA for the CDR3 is TGTGCCAGTAACCGACCTCCGGGACATTCTGAAGCTTTCTTT. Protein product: CASNRPPGHSEAFF.

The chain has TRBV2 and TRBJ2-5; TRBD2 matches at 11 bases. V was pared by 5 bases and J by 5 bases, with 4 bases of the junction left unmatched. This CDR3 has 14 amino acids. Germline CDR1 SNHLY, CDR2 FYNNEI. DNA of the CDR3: TGTGCCAGCAGTCCTAGCGGGGGGCAGGAGACCCAGTACTTC. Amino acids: CASSPSGGQETQYF.

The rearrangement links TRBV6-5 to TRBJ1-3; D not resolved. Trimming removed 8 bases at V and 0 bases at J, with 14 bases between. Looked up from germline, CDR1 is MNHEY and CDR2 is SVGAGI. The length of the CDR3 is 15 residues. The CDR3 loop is CASGTLGVSGNTIYF. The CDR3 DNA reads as TGTGCCAGCGGAACCCTGGGAGTCTCTGGAAACACCATATATTTT.

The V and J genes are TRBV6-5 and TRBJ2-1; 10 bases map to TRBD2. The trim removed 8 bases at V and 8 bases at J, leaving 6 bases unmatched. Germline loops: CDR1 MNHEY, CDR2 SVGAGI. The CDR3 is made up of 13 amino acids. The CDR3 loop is CASSSGRWDEQFF. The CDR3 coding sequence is TGTGCCAGCTCTAGCGGGAGATGGGATGAGCAGTTCTTC.

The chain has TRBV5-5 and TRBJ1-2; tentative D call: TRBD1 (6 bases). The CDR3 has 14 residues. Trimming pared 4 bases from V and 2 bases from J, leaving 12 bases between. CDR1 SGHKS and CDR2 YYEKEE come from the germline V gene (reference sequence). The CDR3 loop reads CASSPTGQNYGYTF. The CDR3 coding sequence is TGTGCCAGCAGCCCGACAGGCCAGAACTATGGCTACACCTTC.